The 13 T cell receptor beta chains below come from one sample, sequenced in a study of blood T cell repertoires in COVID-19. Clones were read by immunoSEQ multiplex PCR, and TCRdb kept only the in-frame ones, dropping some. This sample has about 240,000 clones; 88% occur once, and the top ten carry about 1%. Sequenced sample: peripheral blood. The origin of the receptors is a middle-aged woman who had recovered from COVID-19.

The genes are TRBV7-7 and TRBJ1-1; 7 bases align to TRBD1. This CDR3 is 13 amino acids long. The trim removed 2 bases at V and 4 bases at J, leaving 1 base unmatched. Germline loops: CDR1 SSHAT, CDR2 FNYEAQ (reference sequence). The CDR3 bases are TGTGCCAGCAGCTTATCAGGGGGCACTGAAGCTTTCTTT. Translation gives CASSLSGGTEAFF.

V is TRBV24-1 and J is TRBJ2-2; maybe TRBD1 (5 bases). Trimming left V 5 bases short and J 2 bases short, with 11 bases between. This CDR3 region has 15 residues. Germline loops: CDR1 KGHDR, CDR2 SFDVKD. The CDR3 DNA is TGTGCCACCAGTGGGGGCAGATCAAACACCGGGGAGCTGTTTTTT. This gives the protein CATSGGRSNTGELFF.

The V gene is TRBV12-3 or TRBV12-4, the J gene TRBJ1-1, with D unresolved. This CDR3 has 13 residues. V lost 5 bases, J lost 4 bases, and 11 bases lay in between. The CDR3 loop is CASSPQGSTEAFF. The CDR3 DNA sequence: TGTGCCAGCAGTCCCCAAGGGAGCACTGAAGCTTTCTTT.

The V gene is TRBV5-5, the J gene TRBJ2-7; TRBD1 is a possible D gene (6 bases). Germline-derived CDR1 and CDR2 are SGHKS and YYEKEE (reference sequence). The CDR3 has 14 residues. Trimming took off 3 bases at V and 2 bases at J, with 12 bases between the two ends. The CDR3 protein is CASSSTGNAYEQYV. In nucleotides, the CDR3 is TGTGCCAGCAGCTCCACAGGGAACGCCTACGAGCAGTACGTC.

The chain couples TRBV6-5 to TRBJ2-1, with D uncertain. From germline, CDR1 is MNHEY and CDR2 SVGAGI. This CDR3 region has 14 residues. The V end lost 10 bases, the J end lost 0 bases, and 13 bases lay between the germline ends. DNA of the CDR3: TGTGCCACCTCCATCCCCGGCTCCTACAATGAGCAGTTCTTC. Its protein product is CATSIPGSYNEQFF.

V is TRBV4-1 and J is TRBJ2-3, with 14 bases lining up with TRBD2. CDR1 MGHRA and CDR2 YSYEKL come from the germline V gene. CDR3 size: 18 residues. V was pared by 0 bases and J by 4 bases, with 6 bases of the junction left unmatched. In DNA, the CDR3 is TGCGCCAGCAGCCAAGATGGGCGACTAGCGGGAGGGTCAGATACGCAGTATTTT. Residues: CASSQDGRLAGGSDTQYF.

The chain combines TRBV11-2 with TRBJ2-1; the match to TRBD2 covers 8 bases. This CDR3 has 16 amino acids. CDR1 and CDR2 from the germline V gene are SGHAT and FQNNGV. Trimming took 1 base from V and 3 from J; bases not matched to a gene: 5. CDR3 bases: TGTGCCAGCAGCTTAGGGGGGACTAGTCGCTACAATGAGCAGTTCTTC. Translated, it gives CASSLGGTSRYNEQFF. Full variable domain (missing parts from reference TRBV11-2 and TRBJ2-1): EAGVAQSPRYKIIEKRQSVAFWCNPISGHATLYWYQQILGQGPKLLIQFQNNGVVDDSQLPKDRFSAERLKGVDSTLKIQPAKLEDSAVYLCASSLGGTSRYNEQFFGPGTRLTVL.

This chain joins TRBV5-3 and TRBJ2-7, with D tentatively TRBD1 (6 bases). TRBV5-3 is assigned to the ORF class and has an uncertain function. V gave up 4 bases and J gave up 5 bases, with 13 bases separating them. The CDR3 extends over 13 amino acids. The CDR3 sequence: CARSKGGRHEQYV. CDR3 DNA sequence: TGTGCCAGAAGCAAAGGGGGTCGCCACGAGCAGTACGTC.

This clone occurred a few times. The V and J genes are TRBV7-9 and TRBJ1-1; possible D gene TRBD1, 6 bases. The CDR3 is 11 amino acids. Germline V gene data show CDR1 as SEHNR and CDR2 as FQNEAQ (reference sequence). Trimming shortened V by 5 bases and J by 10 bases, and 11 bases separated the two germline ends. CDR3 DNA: TGTGCCAGCAGCCTGACAGGTTCAGCTTTCTTT. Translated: CASSLTGSAFF. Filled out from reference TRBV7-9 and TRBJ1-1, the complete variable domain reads DTGVSQNPRHKITKRGQNVTFRCDPISEHNRLYWYRQTLGQGPEFLTYFQNEAQLEKSRLLSDRFSAERPKGSFSTLEIQRTEQGDSAMYLCASSLTGSAFFGQGTRLTVV.

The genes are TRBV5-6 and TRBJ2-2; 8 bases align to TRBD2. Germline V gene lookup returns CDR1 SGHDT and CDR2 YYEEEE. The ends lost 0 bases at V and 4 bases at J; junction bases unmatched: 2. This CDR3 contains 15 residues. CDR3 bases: TGTGCCAGCAGCTTGGGGCTAGCGGGCACCGGGGAGCTGTTTTTT. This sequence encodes CASSLGLAGTGELFF.

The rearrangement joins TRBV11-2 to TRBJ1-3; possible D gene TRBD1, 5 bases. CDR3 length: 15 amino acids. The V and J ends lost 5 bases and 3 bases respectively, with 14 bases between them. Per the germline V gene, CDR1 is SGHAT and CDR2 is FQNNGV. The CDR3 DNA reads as TGTGCCAGCAGCCCCGCAGGGATCTTTGGAAACACCATATATTTT. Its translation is CASSPAGIFGNTIYF.

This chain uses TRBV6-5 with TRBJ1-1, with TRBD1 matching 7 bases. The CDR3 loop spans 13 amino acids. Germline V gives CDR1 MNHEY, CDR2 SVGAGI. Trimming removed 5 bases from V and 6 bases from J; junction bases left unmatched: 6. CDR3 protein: CASSPTGVPEAFF. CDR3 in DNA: TGTGCCAGCAGTCCAACAGGGGTCCCTGAAGCTTTCTTT.

The CDR3 is CASSSPGLAPLEGFF. DNA for the CDR3: TGTGCCAGCAGTTCCCCGGGACTAGCGCCCCTGGAGGGGTTCTTC. This chain links TRBV6-2 or TRBV6-3 with TRBJ2-1; the match to TRBD2 covers 10 bases. The CDR3 is 15 amino acids. J gave up 15 bases and V 4 bases, and 15 bases lay outside the gene matches. CDR1 and CDR2 (germline): MNHEY, SVGEGT.